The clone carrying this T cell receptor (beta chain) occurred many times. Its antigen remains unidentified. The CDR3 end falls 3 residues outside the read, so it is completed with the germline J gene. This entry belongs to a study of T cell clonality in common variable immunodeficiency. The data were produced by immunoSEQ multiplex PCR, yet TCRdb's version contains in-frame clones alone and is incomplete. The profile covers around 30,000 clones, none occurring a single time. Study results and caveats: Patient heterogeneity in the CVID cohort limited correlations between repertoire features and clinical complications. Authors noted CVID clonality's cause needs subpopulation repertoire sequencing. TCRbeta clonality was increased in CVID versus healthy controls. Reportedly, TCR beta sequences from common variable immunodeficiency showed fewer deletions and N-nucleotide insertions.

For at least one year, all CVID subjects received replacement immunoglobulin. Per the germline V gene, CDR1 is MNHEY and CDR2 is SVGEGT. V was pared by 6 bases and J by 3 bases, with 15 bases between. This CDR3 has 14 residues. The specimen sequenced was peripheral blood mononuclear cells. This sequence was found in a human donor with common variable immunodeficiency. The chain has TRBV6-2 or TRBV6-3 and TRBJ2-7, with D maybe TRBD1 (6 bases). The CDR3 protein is CASSLAGQSYEQYF. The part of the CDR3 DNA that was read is TGTGCCAGCAGCCTTGCAGGACAGAGCTACGAG.